The 15 T cell receptor beta chains presented below share a single source sample, sequenced in a study of patients and donors after allogeneic stem cell transplantation. TCRdb reprocessed the RT-PCR reads with MiXCR, giving one entry per CDR3 protein. The profile shows 190,000 or so distinct CDR3 sequences, 41% of them singletons. Sequencing was done on a sample of blood, either unsorted or a sorted T cell fraction (not recorded which). Receptor source: a human donor who was either an allogeneic HSCT recipient or a stem cell or donor lymphocyte infusion donor (not recorded which). It is not recorded whose cells these are; they may come from a transplant donor.

This clonotype came up a few times. The chain combines TRBV20-1 with TRBJ1-1; possibly TRBD1 for D (5 bases). V was trimmed by 3 bases and J by 2 bases, leaving 13 bases between them. Germline lookup yields CDR1 DFQATT and CDR2 SNEGSKA (reference sequence). CDR3 length: 14 residues. The CDR3 sequence: CSARRGETNTEAFF. The CDR3 DNA is TGCAGTGCTAGGCGGGGGGAGACAAACACTGAAGCTTTCTTT.

V gene TRBV3-1 combines with J gene TRBJ1-1; tentatively, D is TRBD1 (5 bases). CDR3 length equals 14 residues. Deletions cut 7 bases from V and 6 bases from J, with 18 bases between. Germline V gene data show CDR1 as LGHDT and CDR2 as YNNKEL (reference sequence). The CDR3 region is CASTVAGRVPEAFF. For the CDR3, the DNA is TGTGCCAGCACCGTAGCAGGGCGAGTCCCTGAAGCTTTCTTT.

The chain has TRBV27 and TRBJ2-1; 8 bases align to TRBD2. The germline CDR1 and CDR2 sequences are MNHEY and SMNVEV (reference sequence). V dropped 2 bases and J dropped 4; count of bases not matched to a gene: 7. This CDR3 has 16 amino acids. CDR3 region: CASSLLSLAGYNEQFF. CDR3 nucleotides: TGTGCCAGCAGTTTACTAAGCCTAGCGGGTTACAATGAGCAGTTCTTC.

V is TRBV12-3 or TRBV12-4 and J is TRBJ2-7, with 8 positions matching TRBD2. Trimming at V came to 2 bases and at J to 4 bases, leaving 7 bases not matched to a gene. The CDR3 is 15 amino acids. DNA for the CDR3: TGTGCCAGCAGTTTACTTAGCGGGGCTTTTTACGAGCAGTACTTC. This translates into CASSLLSGAFYEQYF.

The chain has TRBV29-1 and TRBJ2-7; 10 bases match TRBD1. V lost 7 bases, J lost 2 bases, and 8 bases stayed unmatched. Looked up from germline, CDR1 is SQVTM and CDR2 is ANQGSEA. The CDR3 is 14 amino acids. CDR3 DNA: TGCAGCGCTTGGACAGGGGGAACGCCCTACGAGCAGTACTTC. As protein: CSAWTGGTPYEQYF.

This clonotype was observed a few times. The chain has TRBV6-2 or TRBV6-3 and TRBJ1-1; D might be TRBD1 (5 bases). CDR3 length equals 13 residues. Germline values: CDR1 MNHEY, CDR2 SVGEGT. The V and J ends lost 6 bases and 5 bases respectively, with 13 bases between them. The DNA of the CDR3 is TGTGCCAGCAGGGTAGACAGCGGGACTGAAGCTTTCTTT. It encodes CASRVDSGTEAFF.

This clonotype was counted between two and nine times. The gene calls are TRBV5-6 and TRBJ2-6, with TRBD1 as a possible D gene (5 bases). Germline CDR1 is SGHDT and CDR2 is YYEEEE. The CDR3 extends over 16 amino acids. Deletions cut 0 bases from V and 0 bases from J, with 7 bases between. The CDR3 loop reads CASSLGRASGANVLTF. The DNA of the CDR3 is TGTGCCAGCAGCTTGGGCAGGGCCTCTGGGGCCAACGTCCTGACTTTC.

In its sample, this clonotype was seen a few times. This chain uses TRBV9 with TRBJ2-3, with TRBD2 identical over 7 bases. In germline, CDR1 is SGDLS, CDR2 YYNGEE. CDR3 length equals 20 residues. J was trimmed by 6 bases and V by 0 bases; bases with no gene match: 22. The CDR3: CASSVAGSPSWRESSDTQYF. The CDR3 nucleotides are TGTGCCAGCAGCGTAGCTGGATCCCCCTCTTGGCGGGAGTCCTCGGATACGCAGTATTTT. Full variable domain (rest looked up from reference TRBV9 and TRBJ2-3): DSGVTQTPKHLITATGQRVTLRCSPRSGDLSVYWYQQSLDQGLQFLIQYYNGEERAKGNILERFSAQQFPDLHSELNLSSLELGDSALYFCASSVAGSPSWRESSDTQYFGPGTRLTVL.

This sequence joins TRBV29-1 and TRBJ2-5; 7 bases map to TRBD1. The germline V gene has CDR1 SQVTM and CDR2 ANQGSEA. With 1 base clipped from V and 6 bases from J, the junction kept 5 bases outside the gene matches. The CDR3 extends over 13 amino acids. CDR3 region: CSVEAQGLKTQYF. The CDR3 DNA reads as TGCAGCGTTGAAGCACAGGGGTTAAAGACCCAGTACTTC.

V and J are TRBV2 and TRBJ2-4; 7 nucleotides agree with TRBD1. The CDR3 spans 16 residues. V gave up 7 bases and J gave up 0 bases; unmatched junction bases: 9. CDR1 is SNHLY, CDR2 FYNNEI, per germline. CDR3 sequence (DNA): TGTGCCAGCACCGCGACAGGGACCTTAGCCAAAAACATTCAGTACTTC. Protein: CASTATGTLAKNIQYF.

The CDR3 bases are TGCAGCGTTGAAATCTACGACAGGGGGCCGGGAGCTTTCTTT. Translation gives CSVEIYDRGPGAFF. The gene calls are TRBV29-1 and TRBJ1-1; 10 bases are shared with TRBD1. The CDR3 loop spans 14 amino acids. V lost 2 bases to trimming and J lost 10 bases; unmatched junction nucleotides: 10. Per germline, CDR1 SQVTM and CDR2 ANQGSEA. Looking up the rest from reference TRBV29-1 and TRBJ1-1 gives the full variable domain: SAVISQKPSRDICQRGTSLTIQCQVDSQVTMMFWYRQQPGQSLTLIATANQGSEATYESGFVIDKFPISRPNLTFSTLTVSNMSPEDSSIYLCSVEIYDRGPGAFFGQGTRLTVV.

V and J are TRBV5-6 and TRBJ2-7; 9 nucleotides line up with TRBD1. The CDR3 length is 16 residues. Germline values: CDR1 SGHDT, CDR2 YYEEEE. V gave up 3 bases and J gave up 5 bases; unmatched junction bases: 12. CDR3 protein: CASSSFIRGQGNEQYF. The CDR3 DNA reads as TGTGCCAGCAGCTCCTTCATTCGGGGACAGGGCAACGAGCAGTACTTC.

This chain uses TRBV5-4 with TRBJ2-1; D gene uncertain. This CDR3 spans 15 amino acids. Trimming left V 4 bases short and J 7 bases short, with 18 bases between. CDR1 is SGHNT, CDR2 YYREEE, per germline (reference sequence). CDR3 residues: CASSDPRIRVNEQFF. The CDR3 DNA reads as TGTGCCAGCAGCGATCCGCGGATTAGGGTGAATGAGCAGTTCTTC.

CDR3 nucleotides: TGTGCCAGCACCCTGGGGGAAGAGACCCAGTACTTC. Its translation: CASTLGEETQYF. The rearrangement uses TRBV28 and TRBJ2-5; either TRBD1 or TRBD2 may supply D (5 bases each). From germline, CDR1 is MDHEN and CDR2 SYDVKM. Trimming pared 7 bases from V and 3 bases from J, leaving 9 bases between. This CDR3 region has 12 residues. Full variable domain (rest looked up from reference TRBV28 and TRBJ2-5): DVKVTQSSRYLVKRTGEKVFLECVQDMDHENMFWYRQDPGLGLRLIYFSYDVKMKEKGDIPEGYSVSREKKERFSLILESASTNQTSMYLCASTLGEETQYFGPGTRLLVL.

The chain is built from TRBV5-1 and TRBJ1-5; 7 bases fit TRBD1. The germline V gene encodes CDR1 SGHRS and CDR2 YFSETQ. With 4 bases clipped from V and 5 bases from J, the junction kept 9 bases outside the gene matches. The CDR3 contains 15 residues. The CDR3 loop reads CASSEQGRLDQPQHF. The CDR3 DNA reads TGCGCCAGCAGCGAACAGGGGCGGCTCGATCAGCCCCAGCATTTT.